The clone carrying this T cell receptor beta chain was seen ten or more times. This specimen comes from a study of T-cell reconstitution after alpha-beta-depleted transplantation in children. Preparation of the TCRbeta library used unique molecular identifiers. TCRdb called the PCR reads again in MiXCR, with one record for every CDR3 protein. The repertoire holds a few hundred thousand distinct CDR3 sequences, approximately 12% seen once, with about 4% in the top ten. V was clipped by 5 bases and J by 2 bases; unmatched bases: 5. The germline V gene encodes CDR1 SEHNR and CDR2 FQNEAQ (reference sequence). The CDR3 has 14 amino acids.

The TCR sequence derives from a human donor who donated a stem cell graft to a child with Fanconi anemia. Sequenced here: PBMCs, sampled from the stem cell graft. This chain links TRBV7-9 with TRBJ2-5; TRBD2 agrees at 7 bases. The CDR3 DNA follows: TGTGCCAGCAGCGGCGGGGGTAAACAAGAGACCCAGTACTTC. Translated, it gives CASSGGGKQETQYF.